Presented here are 7 T cell receptor beta chains from one specimen sequenced in a study of T cell responses to AZD1222 COVID-19 vaccine. Some clones are missing from TCRdb's copy, which holds only in-frame ones; the method was immunoSEQ multiplex PCR. This sample has some 80,000 clones, with about 91% found just once. The sample in question was peripheral blood, obtained 28 days after the second dose of the MenACWY control vaccine. The receptors come from an adult who received the MenACWY meningococcal vaccine as a control.

This clone was recorded once. The rearrangement uses TRBV5-6 and TRBJ2-1, with D uncertain. This CDR3 region has 14 residues. The germline V and J ends were trimmed by 4 bases and 0 bases, with 8 bases remaining between them. The V gene's germline CDR1 is SGHDT and CDR2 YYEEEE. Written as DNA, the CDR3 is TGTGCCAGCAGCAGTAGCCTCTCCTACAATGAGCAGTTCTTC. Translated: CASSSSLSYNEQFF.

The rearrangement links TRBV5-5 to TRBJ1-5; D is unresolved. Between the trimmed V and J ends, which lost 0 bases and 5 bases, there was a span of 15 bases. The CDR3 loop spans 16 amino acids. CDR1 is SGHKS, CDR2 YYEKEE, per germline (reference sequence). CDR3 amino acids: CASSLELGSVDQPQHF. The CDR3 coding sequence is TGTGCCAGCAGCTTGGAATTAGGGTCGGTCGATCAGCCCCAGCATTTT.

The chain employs TRBV6-1 and TRBJ2-2; maybe TRBD2 (7 bases). This CDR3 has 16 amino acids. Trimming cost V 4 bases and J 1 base, with 13 bases left between them. The germline V gene has CDR1 MNHNS and CDR2 SASEGT. The CDR3: CASSVGGGLNTGELFF. CDR3 coding DNA: TGTGCCAGCAGTGTCGGCGGGGGCCTGAACACCGGGGAGCTGTTTTTT.

The chain uses TRBV27 and TRBJ2-2, with D perhaps assigned TRBD1 or TRBD2 (5 bases each). This CDR3 region has 16 residues. Trimming took off 5 bases at V and 0 bases at J, with 13 bases between the two ends. The germline V gene encodes CDR1 MNHEY and CDR2 SMNVEV (reference sequence). The CDR3 bases are TGTGCCAGCAGTCACCTGGGACGTTCGAACACCGGGGAGCTGTTTTTT. Amino acids: CASSHLGRSNTGELFF.

The chain carries TRBV6-5 and TRBJ1-5; D might be TRBD1 (5 bases). The CDR3 length is 10 residues. Trimming shortened V by 11 bases and J by 9 bases, and 11 bases separated the two germline ends. CDR1 and CDR2 from the germline V gene are MNHEY and SVGAGI. CDR3 protein: CASGLSPQHF. The CDR3 DNA is TGTGCCTCGGGACTCTCGCCCCAGCATTTT.

The chain links TRBV7-2 to TRBJ1-1, with D unclear. V dropped 3 bases and J dropped 1 base, with 18 bases sitting between them. The CDR3 has 17 amino acids. The germline V gene encodes CDR1 SGHTA and CDR2 FQGNSA. Written as DNA, the CDR3 is TGTGCCAGCAGCTTGTGGGCCTCAGGAGCACCGAACACTGAAGCTTTCTTT. It encodes CASSLWASGAPNTEAFF.

This rearrangement joins TRBV7-2 to TRBJ2-5; TRBD1 matches at 7 bases. Germline loops: CDR1 SGHTA, CDR2 FQGNSA. This CDR3 spans 14 amino acids. Trimming at V came to 5 bases and at J to 5 bases, leaving 8 bases not matched to a gene. The CDR3 sequence: CASSLDRAYETQYF. DNA of the CDR3: TGTGCCAGCAGCCTTGACAGGGCTTACGAGACCCAGTACTTC. Looking up the rest from reference TRBV7-2 and TRBJ2-5 gives the full variable domain: GAGVSQSPSNKVTEKGKDVELRCDPISGHTALYWYRQSLGQGLEFLIYFQGNSAPDKSGLPSDRFSAERTGGSVSTLTIQRTQQEDSAVYLCASSLDRAYETQYFGPGTRLLVL.